Each of the 26 T cell receptor beta chains below was sequenced from the same sample in a study of beta chain features in type 1 diabetes. Antigens of these TCRs are unknown. Reverse transcription of all isolated RNA meant that expressed TCRB transcripts were sequenced. The table came from immunoSEQ multiplex PCR; TCRdb's copy has only in-frame clones and leaves some out. The sample includes 130,000 or so clones, 17% seen only once; the top ten take around 2.7%. Whole-study findings and limits: Moderate but significant shortening of TCRB CDR3s was recorded in all four CD4+ subsets from Type 1 diabetes patients.

The sample comprised central memory CD4+ T cells from blood. These receptors were taken from a man younger than 35 with type 1 diabetes.

The chain joins TRBV5-4 to TRBJ2-7; 12 bases align to TRBD2. CDR1 and CDR2 from the germline V gene are SGHNT and YYREEE (reference sequence). The CDR3 loop spans 15 amino acids. The V segment lost 2 bases and the J segment 5 bases; nucleotides outside the gene matches: 5. CDR3 bases: TGTGCCAGCAGCTTCGTCGGACTAGCGGGAAACGAGCAGTACTTC. It is translated as CASSFVGLAGNEQYF.

This clone was seen many times. The chain has TRBV15 and TRBJ2-5, with TRBD1 matching over 10 bases. Germline-derived CDR1 and CDR2 are LNHNV and YYDKDF (reference sequence). This CDR3 is built from 16 residues. J lost 4 bases, V lost 1 base, and 6 bases had no gene match. CDR3 in DNA: TGTGCCACCAGCAGAGGAGGAGGGGACAGGGGAGAGACCCAGTACTTC. It encodes CATSRGGGDRGETQYF.

The rearrangement joins TRBV30 to TRBJ1-1, with D unclear. Looked up from germline, CDR1 is GTSNPN and CDR2 is SVGIG (reference sequence). This CDR3 comprises 14 residues. The V end lost 4 bases, the J end lost 1 base, and 13 bases lay between the germline ends. CDR3 residues: CAWTRRLGNTEAFF. The CDR3 region has the DNA TGTGCCTGGACCCGCAGGTTGGGGAACACTGAAGCTTTCTTT.

This clone was seen at least ten times. The chain has TRBV30 and TRBJ2-7; weak D call: TRBD1 (5 bases). Germline-derived CDR1 and CDR2 are GTSNPN and SVGIG (reference sequence). CDR3 length: 13 residues. Trimming stripped 0 bases from V and 2 bases from J, with 8 bases between. This CDR3 reads CAWSVQEPYEQYF. The CDR3 DNA reads TGTGCCTGGAGTGTACAGGAACCCTACGAGCAGTACTTC.

The rearrangement joins TRBV7-2 to TRBJ1-1, with 9 nucleotides matching TRBD1. The ends lost 5 bases at V and 3 bases at J; junction bases unmatched: 4. This CDR3 spans 14 amino acids. CDR1 SGHTA and CDR2 FQGNSA come from the germline V gene. For the CDR3, the DNA is TGTGCCAGCAGCCCGGGACAGGGCTACACTGAAGCTTTCTTT. It is translated as CASSPGQGYTEAFF.

This clone was detected only a few times. This sequence joins TRBV7-9 and TRBJ2-3, with a possible D match to TRBD2 (7 bases). The CDR3 length is 15 residues. The germline CDR1 and CDR2 sequences are SEHNR and FQNEAQ (reference sequence). The germline V and J ends were trimmed by 1 base and 6 bases, with 14 bases remaining between them. This CDR3 reads CASSLGAGAHDTQYF. The CDR3 DNA sequence: TGTGCCAGCAGCTTAGGGGCGGGGGCCCATGATACGCAGTATTTT.

In this sample, this clone turned up a few times. This sequence joins TRBV29-1 and TRBJ2-5, with 10 bases fitting TRBD2. CDR3 length equals 18 residues. V was clipped by 5 bases and J by 5 bases; unmatched bases: 20. From germline, CDR1 is SQVTM and CDR2 ANQGSEA. CDR3 loop: CSVRFPFLAGVRGETQYF. In DNA, the CDR3 is TGCAGCGTTAGATTCCCGTTTCTAGCGGGAGTTCGAGGGGAGACCCAGTACTTC.

The V gene is TRBV18, the J gene TRBJ2-2; D is uncertain. CDR1 is KGHSH and CDR2 is LQKENI in the germline V gene. The CDR3 covers 12 residues. V lost 6 bases and J lost 0, with 2 bases in between. The CDR3 loop is CASSPNTGELFF. The CDR3 nucleotides read TGTGCCAGCTCTCCGAACACCGGGGAGCTGTTTTTT.

Here the CDR3 DNA reads TGCAGCGTTGAGACCTGGTGGACACCGAATCAGCCCCAGCATTTT. Translating it yields CSVETWWTPNQPQHF. The chain combines TRBV29-1 with TRBJ1-5; maybe TRBD1 (5 bases). Trimming stripped 3 bases from V and 4 bases from J, with 16 bases between. Germline CDR1 is SQVTM and CDR2 is ANQGSEA. The CDR3 totals 15 residues.

Only a few counts were recorded for this clone. The chain recombines TRBV6-6 with TRBJ2-3, with D tentatively TRBD1 (6 bases). The CDR3 spans 15 residues. Germline V gene data show CDR1 as MNHNY and CDR2 as SVGAGI (reference sequence). V lost 7 bases and J lost 2, with 16 bases in between. CDR3 DNA: TGTGCCAGCACCCCGGACAGAACAAACACAGATACGCAGTATTTT. This encodes CASTPDRTNTDTQYF.

There are a few counts of this clone. The rearrangement links TRBV4-2 to TRBJ1-6, with D maybe TRBD1 (5 bases). The CDR3 consists of 15 residues. Germline V gene lookup returns CDR1 LGHNA and CDR2 YNFKEQ. Trimming pared 5 bases from V and 14 bases from J, leaving 22 bases between. The CDR3 protein is CASSSQRGRGSTLHF. The CDR3 DNA follows: TGTGCCAGCAGCTCCCAGAGGGGTCGTGGGTCTACCCTCCACTTT.

The genes are TRBV6-6 and TRBJ2-1, with D possibly being TRBD1 or TRBD2 (5 bases each). Deletions cut 0 bases from V and 6 bases from J, with 15 bases between. The CDR3 contains 16 residues. Per germline, CDR1 MNHNY and CDR2 SVGAGI (reference sequence). CDR3 sequence: CASSYSGVRDGNEQFF. CDR3 nucleotides: TGTGCCAGCAGTTACTCAGGGGTTAGGGACGGCAATGAGCAGTTCTTC.

This clone was counted a few times. V usage is TRBV14 and J usage is TRBJ2-3; the D gene is possibly TRBD1 (6 bases). V shed 0 bases and J shed 6 bases, with 16 bases lying between them. CDR3 length: 16 residues. Germline V gives CDR1 SGHDN, CDR2 FVKESK. For the CDR3, the DNA is TGTGCCAGCAGCCAAGACCAGGGGCGTGGAACGGATACGCAGTATTTT. This codes for CASSQDQGRGTDTQYF.

This clone was seen only a few times. The rearrangement uses TRBV6-5 and TRBJ2-7, with unresolved D. The CDR3 contains 11 residues. Germline values: CDR1 MNHEY, CDR2 SVGAGI. V lost 6 bases, J lost 3 bases, and 6 bases lay in between. The CDR3 loop reads CASSLNYEQYF. The CDR3 region has the DNA TGTGCCAGCAGCCTAAACTACGAGCAGTACTTC.

CDR3 protein: CSVKRGAEETQYF. Here the CDR3 DNA reads TGCAGCGTGAAGCGGGGGGCCGAAGAGACCCAGTACTTC. The chain recombines TRBV29-1 with TRBJ2-5; 9 nucleotides agree with TRBD2. From germline, CDR1 is SQVTM and CDR2 ANQGSEA. This CDR3 region has 13 residues. Trimming took 6 bases from V and 3 from J; bases not matched to a gene: 5.

The V and J genes are TRBV9 and TRBJ2-3; the D gene is possibly TRBD2 (6 bases). This CDR3 is 15 amino acids long. Looked up from germline, CDR1 is SGDLS and CDR2 is YYNGEE. V was pared by 3 bases and J by 2 bases, with 13 bases between. CDR3: CASSASGGSTDTQYF. In DNA form, the CDR3 reads TGTGCCAGCAGCGCTTCCGGGGGTTCCACAGATACGCAGTATTTT.

V usage is TRBV15 and J usage is TRBJ2-2, with 15 positions matching TRBD2. The V gene's germline CDR1 is LNHNV and CDR2 YYDKDF (reference sequence). With V trimmed by 3 bases and J by 8 bases, 4 bases remained unmatched. The CDR3 is 16 residues long. CDR3 protein: CATSRVGLAGGGELFF. CDR3 DNA sequence: TGTGCCACCAGCAGGGTGGGACTAGCGGGAGGAGGGGAGCTGTTTTTT.

This clone was found a few times. This CDR3 is CASSPRIQGTYEQYF. The CDR3, as DNA: TGCGCCAGCAGCCCCCGGATTCAGGGTACCTACGAGCAGTACTTC. The V gene is TRBV4-3, the J gene TRBJ2-7, with D maybe TRBD1 (5 bases). The CDR3 extends over 15 amino acids. The V gene lost 4 bases and the J gene lost 2 bases, with 15 bases spanning the gap. The germline V gene has CDR1 LGHNA and CDR2 YSLEER.

This clone came up a few times. The rearrangement links TRBV28 to TRBJ2-5; tentatively, D is TRBD2 (5 bases). V was trimmed by 6 bases and J by 5 bases, leaving 16 bases between them. This CDR3 has 14 amino acids. Germline V lookup: CDR1 MDHEN, CDR2 SYDVKM. The CDR3 nucleotides are TGTGCCAGCAGCTCACGGGGTGGCGGTGAGACCCAGTACTTC. Residues: CASSSRGGGETQYF.

This clone turned up a few times. V and J are TRBV4-3 and TRBJ1-2; D gene uncertain. The CDR3 runs 16 residues. V lost 3 bases and J lost 3, with 17 bases in between. Germline CDR1 and CDR2: LGHNA and YSLEER. In DNA, the CDR3 is TGCGCCAGCAGCCAGTACAATAACAGAGAACACTATGGCTACACCTTC. Translation: CASSQYNNREHYGYTF.

The chain carries TRBV9 and TRBJ2-6; TRBD1 matches at 9 bases. This CDR3 comprises 19 residues. Germline CDR1 reads SGDLS; CDR2 reads YYNGEE. With 4 bases clipped from V and 0 bases from J, the junction kept 11 bases outside the gene matches. In nucleotides, the CDR3 is TGTGCCAGCAGCCCTTTACTCGGGACAGGGTCCTCTGGGGCCAACGTCCTGACTTTC. This gives the protein CASSPLLGTGSSGANVLTF. The full variable domain, completed using reference TRBV9 and TRBJ2-6, is DSGVTQTPKHLITATGQRVTLRCSPRSGDLSVYWYQQSLDQGLQFLIQYYNGEERAKGNILERFSAQQFPDLHSELNLSSLELGDSALYFCASSPLLGTGSSGANVLTFGAGSRLTVL.

This rearrangement joins TRBV10-3 to TRBJ2-5; unclear D gene. This CDR3 comprises 12 residues. V was clipped by 3 bases and J by 1 base, with 3 bases between them. From germline, CDR1 is ENHRY and CDR2 SYGVKD. The CDR3 here is CAISEPQETQYF. In DNA, the CDR3 is TGTGCCATCAGTGAACCCCAAGAGACCCAGTACTTC.

Many counts were recorded for this clone. J is TRBJ2-5 and V is TRBV18, with unresolved D. The CDR3 is made up of 13 amino acids. The ends were cut back, 6 bases at V and 2 bases at J, with 10 bases in the middle. Germline values: CDR1 KGHSH, CDR2 LQKENI. The chain's CDR3 is CASSPDAQETQYF. The DNA for the CDR3 is TGTGCCAGCTCCCCGGACGCTCAAGAGACCCAGTACTTC. Together with reference TRBV18 and TRBJ2-5, the CDR3 gives the full variable domain: NAGVMQNPRHLVRRRGQEARLRCSPMKGHSHVYWYRQLPEEGLKFMVYLQKENIIDESGMPKERFSAEFPKEGPSILRIQQVVRGDSAAYFCASSPDAQETQYFGPGTRLLVL.

A word on this clone: Its ends do not fully match the called genes, so a read error is possible. V and J are TRBV29-1 and TRBJ2-7; D call uncertain. Germline CDR1 reads SQVTM; CDR2 reads ANQGSEA. This CDR3 is built from 13 residues. The CDR3: CSGYDSGSSEQYF. The CDR3 DNA reads TGCAGCGGCTATGATTCCGGGTCCTCCGAGCAGTACTTC.

The chain joins TRBV2 to TRBJ2-5, with TRBD2 matching 7 bases. CDR1 and CDR2 from the germline V gene are SNHLY and FYNNEI. V lost 8 bases and J lost 3; bases outside the gene matches: 3. This CDR3 is built from 12 residues. CDR3 DNA: TGTGCCAGCGTGGGAGGGGAAGAGACCCAGTACTTC. Translated, it gives CASVGGEETQYF.

The CDR3 protein is CAWDRDNNEKLFF. CDR3 nucleotides: TGTGCCTGGGACAGAGATAATAATGAAAAACTGTTTTTT. The J gene is TRBJ1-4, the V gene TRBV30; D perhaps matches TRBD1 (5 bases). Germline V gives CDR1 GTSNPN, CDR2 SVGIG (reference sequence). The CDR3 extends over 13 amino acids. V was pared by 5 bases and J by 4 bases, with 11 bases between. The entire variable domain, with the rest obtained from reference TRBV30 and TRBJ1-4, is as follows: SQTIHQWPATLVQPVGSPLSLECTVEGTSNPNLYWYRQAAGRGLQLLFYSVGIGQISSEVPQNLSASRPQDRQFILSSKKLLLSDSGFYLCAWDRDNNEKLFFGSGTQLSVL.